The 29 T cell receptor beta chains presented below share a single source sample, sequenced in a study of T cells in Graves' hyperthyroidism and ophthalmopathy. TCR beta CDR3 region amplification was performed from RNA transcripts. HTBI primers were employed in a first-round RT-PCR of the TCR CDR3. Each CDR3 protein gets one entry after TCRdb re-called the multiplex PCR reads with MiXCR. The sample holds hundreds of thousands of distinct CDR3 sequences, roughly 40% seen once. Sequencing used blood. The receptors come from a man aged 18 to 29 with Graves' hyperthyroidism.

V gene TRBV27 combines with J gene TRBJ1-5; D might be TRBD1 (5 bases). Looked up from germline, CDR1 is MNHEY and CDR2 is SMNVEV (reference sequence). V was shortened by 2 bases and J by 16 bases, with 6 bases between the two germline ends. CDR3 length: 9 residues. CDR3 in DNA: TGTGCCAGCAGTTTAAGGGGACATTTT. Translated: CASSLRGHF.

In its sample, this clonotype was seen a few times. The V and J genes are TRBV12-3 or TRBV12-4 and TRBJ1-5; D gene ambiguous. The CDR3 runs to 12 residues. The chain's CDR3 is CASGTIDQPQHF. The CDR3 bases are TGTGCTAGTGGAACTATCGATCAGCCCCAGCATTTT.

At least ten counts were recorded for this clonotype. V usage is TRBV20-1 and J usage is TRBJ1-5; D uncertain. Germline lookup yields CDR1 DFQATT and CDR2 SNEGSKA (reference sequence). The CDR3 has 12 amino acids. Deletions cut 3 bases from V and 3 bases from J, with 6 bases between. As DNA, the CDR3 is TGCAGTGCTAGGGGAAACAATCAGCCCCAGCATTTT. Protein: CSARGNNQPQHF.

The chain joins TRBV13 to TRBJ1-4; D not certain. Germline V CDR1 and CDR2: PRHDT, FYEKMQ (reference sequence). The ends were cut back, 0 bases at V and 10 bases at J, with 9 bases in the middle. The CDR3 is 13 residues long. The CDR3 DNA reads as TGTGCCAGCAGCTTAGGGCCGCGTGGAAAACTGTTTTTT. This gives the protein CASSLGPRGKLFF.

The chain has TRBV5-6 and TRBJ2-7, with D possibly being TRBD2 (6 bases). CDR1 SGHDT and CDR2 YYEEEE come from the germline V gene. The CDR3 runs to 13 residues. The V end was cut by 4 bases, the J end by 1 base, with 9 bases between. CDR3 protein: CASSVDYSYEQYF. CDR3 sequence (DNA): TGTGCCAGCAGCGTGGACTATTCCTACGAGCAGTACTTC.

Many counts were recorded for this clonotype. This chain connects TRBV15 to TRBJ1-1; D is perhaps TRBD1 (6 bases). With 0 bases removed from V and 3 bases from J, the gap between germline ends came to 11 bases. Looked up from germline, CDR1 is LNHNV and CDR2 is YYDKDF (reference sequence). This CDR3 is built from 15 residues. The CDR3 reads CATSRDRGADTEAFF. Written as DNA, the CDR3 is TGTGCCACCAGCAGAGATCGGGGGGCGGACACTGAAGCTTTCTTT.

This clonotype was seen repeatedly, ten times or more. A read error may produce the germline difference seen at one junction end. The rearrangement uses TRBV29-1 and TRBJ1-1; D gene ambiguous. The CDR3 length is 11 residues. The germline V gene encodes CDR1 SQVTM and CDR2 ANQGSEA. CDR3 DNA: TGCAGCGTTGAAAGAAACAGTGAAGCTTTCTTT. Translated: CSVERNSEAFF.

This clonotype has ten or more counts. The CDR3 DNA follows: TGCAGCGTTGCCCCGGGACGGCTGAACACTGAAGCTTTCTTT. Translated, it gives CSVAPGRLNTEAFF. This chain connects TRBV29-1 to TRBJ1-1; perhaps TRBD1 as D (5 bases). The CDR3 runs 14 residues. CDR1 and CDR2 (germline): SQVTM, ANQGSEA. Trimming pared 4 bases from V and 0 bases from J, leaving 12 bases between.

The chain carries TRBV29-1 and TRBJ2-5, with unresolved D. Germline V lookup: CDR1 SQVTM, CDR2 ANQGSEA. The CDR3 is 12 amino acids. V lost 8 bases and J lost 5, with 15 bases in between. Here the CDR3 DNA reads TGCAGCACACTCAAGGGCTCGGAGACCCAGTACTTC. It translates to CSTLKGSETQYF.

This clonotype was detected many times. The rearrangement links TRBV19 to TRBJ1-5; TRBD1 aligns across 8 bases. The V gene's germline CDR1 is LNHDA and CDR2 SQIVND (reference sequence). This CDR3 has 15 residues. With V trimmed by 6 bases and J by 1 base, 5 bases remained unmatched. CDR3 DNA: TGTGCCAGTAGAGCAGGGGGCTGGAGCAATCAGCCCCAGCATTTT. Amino acids: CASRAGGWSNQPQHF. The full variable domain, with the rest looked up from reference TRBV19 and TRBJ1-5, is DGGITQSPKYLFRKEGQNVTLSCEQNLNHDAMYWYRQDPGQGLRLIYYSQIVNDFQKGDIAEGYSVSREKKESFPLTVTSAQKNPTAFYLCASRAGGWSNQPQHFGDGTRLSIL.

The rearrangement links TRBV7-8 to TRBJ2-2, with 14 bases lining up with TRBD2. The CDR3 spans 17 residues. The germline V gene has CDR1 SGHVS and CDR2 FQNEAQ. The J segment lost 4 bases and the V segment lost 1 base, leaving 2 bases of the junction unmatched. CDR3 sequence (DNA): TGTGCCAGCAGCTTAGGGACTAGCGGGGGGATCACCGGGGAGCTGTTTTTT. Amino acid sequence: CASSLGTSGGITGELFF.

The V call is TRBV7-9, the J call TRBJ1-4; TRBD1 aligns across 7 bases. The trim removed 5 bases at V and 3 bases at J, leaving 12 bases unmatched. The germline gives CDR1 SEHNR, CDR2 FQNEAQ (reference sequence). The CDR3 spans 17 residues. The CDR3, as DNA: TGTGCCAGCAGCGTAGGGGGCGGACGGGGGTCTAATGAAAAACTGTTTTTT. As protein: CASSVGGGRGSNEKLFF.

The V gene is TRBV7-6, the J gene TRBJ2-5, with 10 bases fitting TRBD1. Germline values: CDR1 SGHVS, CDR2 FNYEAQ. This CDR3 is built from 13 residues. J was trimmed by 7 bases and V by 4 bases; bases with no gene match: 3. CDR3 sequence: CASSSGQGVTQYF. Written as DNA, the CDR3 is TGTGCCAGCAGCTCCGGACAGGGGGTGACCCAGTACTTC.

This chain links TRBV10-3 with TRBJ1-5; 10 bases line up with TRBD1. CDR1 is ENHRY, CDR2 SYGVKD, per germline. The CDR3 is 14 amino acids. V gave up 5 bases and J gave up 6 bases; unmatched junction bases: 4. The CDR3 is CAISPGQGTQPQHF. The CDR3 coding sequence is TGTGCCATCAGTCCGGGACAGGGGACTCAGCCCCAGCATTTT.

This sequence joins TRBV11-2 and TRBJ1-1, with D possibly TRBD1 on 5 matching bases. Germline V gives CDR1 SGHAT, CDR2 FQNNGV. This CDR3 has 13 amino acids. Trimming shortened V by 5 bases and J by 11 bases, and 18 bases separated the two germline ends. The CDR3 spells CASSPGRLGGAFF. The CDR3 DNA reads as TGTGCCAGCAGCCCCGGTCGCTTGGGGGGGGCTTTCTTT.

This clonotype was seen many times. The chain employs TRBV29-1 and TRBJ1-2, with a tentative D call TRBD1 (6 bases). This CDR3 has 13 residues. The germline V gene has CDR1 SQVTM and CDR2 ANQGSEA. V was cut by 3 bases and J by 1 base, with 9 bases left in between. The CDR3 here is CSVDRQDNYGYTF. For the CDR3, the DNA is TGCAGCGTTGATAGACAGGATAACTATGGCTACACCTTC.

This clonotype was detected ten times or more. The chain combines TRBV12-3 or TRBV12-4 with TRBJ1-1; TRBD1 agrees at 7 bases. This CDR3 contains 15 residues. Trimming took 6 bases from V and 0 from J; bases not matched to a gene: 7. The CDR3 DNA sequence: TGTGCCAGCAGCCTCCGACAGGGTATGAACACTGAAGCTTTCTTT. Residues: CASSLRQGMNTEAFF.

J is TRBJ2-2 and V is TRBV10-1, with a possible D match to TRBD1 (6 bases). This CDR3 spans 15 amino acids. V was shortened by 4 bases and J by 6 bases, with 15 bases between the two germline ends. The V gene's germline CDR1 is WNHNN and CDR2 SYGVQD (reference sequence). The CDR3 is CASSGQGGAAGELFF. In DNA form, the CDR3 reads TGCGCCAGCAGTGGCCAAGGGGGAGCGGCCGGGGAGCTGTTTTTT.

V is TRBV7-9 and J is TRBJ2-5; possible D gene TRBD2, 5 bases. CDR3 length: 15 amino acids. The germline CDR1 and CDR2 sequences are SEHNR and FQNEAQ (reference sequence). Trimming took off 3 bases at V and 1 base at J, with 12 bases between the two ends. The CDR3 coding sequence is TGTGCCAGCAGCTTTCGCCTGGACTCCCAAGAGACCCAGTACTTC. Amino acid sequence: CASSFRLDSQETQYF.

This clonotype was seen only once. This chain uses TRBV2 with TRBJ1-1; D is unclear. V dropped 8 bases and J dropped 0 bases, with 13 bases sitting between them. Germline-derived CDR1 and CDR2 are SNHLY and FYNNEI. CDR3 length: 14 residues. The CDR3: CASPYEQMNTEAFF. The CDR3 DNA follows: TGTGCCAGCCCCTACGAGCAGATGAACACTGAAGCTTTCTTT. The full variable domain, completed using reference TRBV2 and TRBJ1-1, is EPEVTQTPSHQVTQMGQEVILRCVPISNHLYFYWYRQILGQKVEFLVSFYNNEISEKSEIFDDQFSVERPDGSNFTLKIRSTKLEDSAMYFCASPYEQMNTEAFFGQGTRLTVV.

The table lists this clonotype with a few counts. The chain recombines TRBV20-1 with TRBJ2-2; the D is unclear. Looked up from germline, CDR1 is DFQATT and CDR2 is SNEGSKA (reference sequence). CDR3 length equals 13 residues. V was clipped by 4 bases and J by 3 bases, with 9 bases between them. CDR3 in amino acids: CSATDRDTGELFF. The CDR3 DNA reads as TGCAGTGCTACGGATAGGGACACCGGGGAGCTGTTTTTT.

The chain recombines TRBV25-1 with TRBJ2-6; D not certain. Germline CDR1 MGHDK, CDR2 SYGVNS. The CDR3 is made up of 13 amino acids. V shed 10 bases and J shed 0 bases, with 7 bases lying between them. The CDR3 DNA is TGTGCCACCAAGTACTCTGGGGCCAACGTCCTGACTTTC. It codes for CATKYSGANVLTF.

The V call is TRBV10-3, the J call TRBJ2-7, with 8 bases that match TRBD1. Germline V gene sequence: CDR1 ENHRY, CDR2 SYGVKD. The CDR3 is 14 amino acids. V was pared by 10 bases and J by 2 bases, with 10 bases of the junction left unmatched. In nucleotides, the CDR3 is TGTGCCAGCAACCGACAGGGGCTTACCTACGAGCAGTACTTC. Its translation is CASNRQGLTYEQYF.

This chain links TRBV12-3 or TRBV12-4 with TRBJ1-4, with D perhaps matching TRBD1 (6 bases). CDR3 length: 16 amino acids. Deletions cut 3 bases from V and 6 bases from J, with 17 bases between. CDR3 sequence: CASSFRDTNKDEKLFF. The CDR3 nucleotides read TGTGCCAGCAGTTTCCGGGACACCAACAAGGATGAAAAACTGTTTTTT.

This clonotype was observed a few times. The chain has TRBV20-1 and TRBJ2-5; weak D call: TRBD2 (6 bases). From germline, CDR1 is DFQATT and CDR2 SNEGSKA (reference sequence). CDR3 length: 13 residues. Trimming cost V 5 bases and J 2 bases, with 12 bases left between them. The CDR3 DNA reads as TGCAGTGCTTCGCTAGCGCTACAAGAGACCCAGTACTTC. Translating gives CSASLALQETQYF.

V is TRBV29-1 and J is TRBJ2-7; 10 nucleotides align to TRBD1. V was pared by 5 bases and J by 6 bases, with 7 bases of the junction left unmatched. CDR3 length: 13 residues. Germline V gives CDR1 SQVTM, CDR2 ANQGSEA. This CDR3 reads CSVLGQGDPEQYF. The CDR3, as DNA: TGCAGCGTTCTAGGACAGGGGGACCCCGAGCAGTACTTC.

This rearrangement joins TRBV5-6 to TRBJ1-1; no firm D call. Germline loops: CDR1 SGHDT, CDR2 YYEEEE. CDR3 length: 14 amino acids. The ends were cut back, 1 base at V and 6 bases at J, with 13 bases in the middle. As DNA, the CDR3 is TGTGCCAGCAGCTTGTCCAGAGACTACGCTGAAGCTTTCTTT. Encoded protein: CASSLSRDYAEAFF.

The sample holds a few counts of this clonotype. This chain links TRBV19 with TRBJ1-5; D uncertain. The CDR3 spans 12 residues. Trimming cost V 6 bases and J 6 bases, with 9 bases left between them. CDR1 LNHDA and CDR2 SQIVND come from the germline V gene (reference sequence). CDR3 coding DNA: TGTGCCAGTAGCCCCATCCTTCAGCCCCAGCATTTT. Protein sequence: CASSPILQPQHF. Looking up the rest from reference TRBV19 and TRBJ1-5 gives the full variable domain: DGGITQSPKYLFRKEGQNVTLSCEQNLNHDAMYWYRQDPGQGLRLIYYSQIVNDFQKGDIAEGYSVSREKKESFPLTVTSAQKNPTAFYLCASSPILQPQHFGDGTRLSIL.

The chain couples TRBV10-3 to TRBJ2-7, with D perhaps TRBD2 (5 bases). The CDR3 covers 13 residues. Trimming stripped 9 bases from V and 8 bases from J, with 20 bases between. In germline, CDR1 is ENHRY, CDR2 SYGVKD. The CDR3, as DNA: TGTGCCATACAAGACGGGGATCAGCCCCAGCAGTACTTC. As protein: CAIQDGDQPQQYF.